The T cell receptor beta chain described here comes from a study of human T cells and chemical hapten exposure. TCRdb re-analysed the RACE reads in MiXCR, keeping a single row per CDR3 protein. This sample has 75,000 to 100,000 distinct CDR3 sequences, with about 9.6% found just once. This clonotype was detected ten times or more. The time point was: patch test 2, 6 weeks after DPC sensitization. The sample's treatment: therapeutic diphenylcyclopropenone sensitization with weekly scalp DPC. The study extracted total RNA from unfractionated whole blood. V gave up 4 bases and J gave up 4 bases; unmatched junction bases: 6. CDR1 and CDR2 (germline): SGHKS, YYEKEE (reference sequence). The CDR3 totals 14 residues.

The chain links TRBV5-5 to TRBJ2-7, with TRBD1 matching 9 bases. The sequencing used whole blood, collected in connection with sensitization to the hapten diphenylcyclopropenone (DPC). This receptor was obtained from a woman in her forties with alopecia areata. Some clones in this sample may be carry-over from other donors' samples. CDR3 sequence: CASSGGGQGYEQYF. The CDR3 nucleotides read TGTGCCAGCAGCGGAGGGGGACAGGGATACGAGCAGTACTTC.